This T cell receptor (beta chain) was obtained from a study of T cells in Graves' hyperthyroidism and ophthalmopathy. V lost 5 bases to trimming and J lost 7 bases; unmatched junction nucleotides: 6. There are 15 residues in the CDR3. Using RNA transcripts as the source, TCR beta CDR3 regions were amplified. In the first-round RT-PCR of the TCR CDR3, the HTBI primer set was used. TCRdb reprocessed the multiplex PCR reads via MiXCR and lists one record per CDR3 protein. The sample consists of 450,000 to 700,000 distinct CDR3 sequences, about 43% of them appearing once. Each diagnosis was grounded in clinical symptoms, serum thyroxine and TRAb, thyroid ultrasound, and orbital computed tomography. At least ten counts were recorded for this clonotype.

The material sequenced was peripheral blood or thyroid tissue (not recorded which). This clonotype was obtained from a woman younger than 30 with Graves' hyperthyroidism. J is TRBJ1-6 and V is TRBV12-3 or TRBV12-4; 9 bases map to TRBD1. In DNA form, the CDR3 reads TGTGCCAGCAGTCCAGGGACAGGGTGGAATTCACCCCTCCACTTT. Its protein product is CASSPGTGWNSPLHF.